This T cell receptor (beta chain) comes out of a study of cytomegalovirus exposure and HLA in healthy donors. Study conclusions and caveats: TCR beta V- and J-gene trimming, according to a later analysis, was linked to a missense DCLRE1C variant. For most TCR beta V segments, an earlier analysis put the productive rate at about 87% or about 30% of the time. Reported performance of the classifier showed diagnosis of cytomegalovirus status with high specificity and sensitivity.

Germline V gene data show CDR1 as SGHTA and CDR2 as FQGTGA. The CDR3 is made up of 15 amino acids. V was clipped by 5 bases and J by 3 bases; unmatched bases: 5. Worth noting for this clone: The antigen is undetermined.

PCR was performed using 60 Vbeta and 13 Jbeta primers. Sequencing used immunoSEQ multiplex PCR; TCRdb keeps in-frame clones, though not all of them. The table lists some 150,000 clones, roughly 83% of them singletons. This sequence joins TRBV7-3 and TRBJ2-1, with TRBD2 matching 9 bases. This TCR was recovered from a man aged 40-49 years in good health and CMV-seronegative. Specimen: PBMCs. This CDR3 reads CASSPSSGDYNEQFF. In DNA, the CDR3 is TGTGCCAGCAGCCCGTCTAGCGGGGACTACAATGAGCAGTTCTTC.